This TCR beta chain is drawn from a study of blood T cell repertoires in COVID-19. Study in general: The analysed material was cDNA or gDNA that came from T cells, B-cell-depleted T cells, or PBMCs.

In germline, CDR1 is SGHTA, CDR2 FQGTGA. V gave up 5 bases and J gave up 5 bases; unmatched junction bases: 5. The CDR3 spans 14 residues. This table comes from immunoSEQ multiplex PCR, and its TCRdb copy is limited to in-frame clones, with some not included. The sample carries 240,000 or so clones, approximately 86% recorded once. This clone was picked up a small number of times. This TCR came from a woman between 40 and 55 years old with acute COVID-19. Sequencing was performed on PBMCs or T cells enriched from blood (not recorded which). The gene calls are TRBV7-3 and TRBJ2-1; 8 nucleotides line up with TRBD2. The CDR3 sequence is CASSRPGLDNEQFF. CDR3 coding DNA: TGTGCCAGCAGCCGCCCGGGACTAGACAATGAGCAGTTCTTC. Looking up the rest from reference TRBV7-3 and TRBJ2-1 gives the full variable domain: GAGVSQTPSNKVTEKGKYVELRCDPISGHTALYWYRQSLGQGPEFLIYFQGTGAADDSGLPNDRFFAVRPEGSVSTLKIQRTERGDSAVYLCASSRPGLDNEQFFGPGTRLTVL.